These T cell receptor beta chains were read from a single sample in a study of Ad26.COV2.S vaccination and SARS-CoV-2 variants. Method: immunoSEQ multiplex PCR; TCRdb's copy keeps in-frame clones and lacks some. The data hold under 550,000 clones, with roughly 90% observed a single time. This specimen consisted of peripheral blood, obtained in a trial of Ad26.COV2.S vaccine versus placebo. All receptors derive from a person between 18 and 59 years old who received the Ad26.COV2.S COVID-19 vaccine or a placebo. Both conserved end residues are part of each CDR3. The order of the fields is D gene, V gene, J gene, clone size, CDR3 DNA, CDR3 protein. A D gene is named only where the DNA matches it firmly. Expanded clones are given a class, and other clones once, few, many or no size at all.

>TRBD2|TRBV28|TRBJ2-5|NA
TGTGCCAGCATCCTAGCGGGGGGGCCGGGGACGAACCAAGAGACCCAGTACTTC
CASILAGGPGTNQETQYF
>NA|TRBV30|TRBJ1-6|NA
TGTGCCTGCGACAGGCCCCCTGGGAATTCACCCCTCCACTTT
CACDRPPGNSPLHF
>NA|TRBV5-1|TRBJ2-7|NA
TGCGCCAGCAGCTTGGGACAGCTTTTCTCCTACGAGCAGTACTTC
CASSLGQLFSYEQYF
>NA|TRBV5-1|TRBJ1-1|NA
TGCGCCAGCAGTACCGGGGCCTCATTCTGGTCCACTGAAGCTTTCTTT
CASSTGASFWSTEAFF
>NA|TRBV5-1|TRBJ2-6|NA
TGCGCCAGCAGCTTGTTCAACTCTGGGGCCAACGTCCTGACTTTC
CASSLFNSGANVLTF
>NA|TRBV10-3|TRBJ2-1|NA
TGTGCCATCAGTGAATTGGAACAGACGAATGAGCAGTTCTTC
CAISELEQTNEQFF
>NA|TRBV6-2/TRBV6-3|TRBJ2-5|once
TGTGCCAGCAGTCCCTATCAAGAGACCCAGTACTTC
CASSPYQETQYF
>NA|TRBV5-4|TRBJ2-5|NA
TGTGCCAGCAGCTTGGCTTGGTCAACCCAGGGGGAGACCCAGTACTTC
CASSLAWSTQGETQYF
>NA|TRBV24-1|TRBJ2-2|NA
TGTGCCACCAGTGATTTGCGTTTTGACTTCCAGGGGGAGCTGTTTTTT
CATSDLRFDFQGELFF
>NA|TRBV4-1|TRBJ2-2|NA
TGCGCCAGCAGCCAAGCACAGCGGACCGGGGAGCTGTTTTTT
CASSQAQRTGELFF
>NA|TRBV21-1|TRBJ2-3|NA
TGTGCCAGCAGCAAAGTTGTAGATACTAGCACAGATACGCAGTATTTT
CASSKVVDTSTDTQYF
>NA|TRBV5-1|TRBJ2-5|NA
TGCGCCAGCAGCTTGGTCTCCGGGACACCAGAGACCCAGTACTTC
CASSLVSGTPETQYF
>NA|TRBV2|TRBJ1-3|NA
TGTGCCAGCAACAAGGGGAACACCATATATTTT
CASNKGNTIYF
>NA|TRBV12-3/TRBV12-4|TRBJ2-3|NA
TGTGCCAGCAGTTTATCACGTACAGATACGCAGTATTTT
CASSLSRTDTQYF
>NA|TRBV3-1/TRBV3-2|TRBJ2-6|NA
TGTGCCAGCAGCCAAGTCGCGATCTCTGGGGCCAACGTCCTGACTTTC
CASSQVAISGANVLTF
>TRBD1|TRBV19|TRBJ2-1|NA
TGTGCCAGTAGTTTTTGGACAGGGACTTACAATGAGCAGTTCTTC
CASSFWTGTYNEQFF
>NA|TRBV5-1|TRBJ2-7|once
TGCGCCAGCAGCTCAGGGGCGGCTAGAAGCGCCTACGAGCAGTACTTC
CASSSGAARSAYEQYF
>TRBD2|TRBV6-6|TRBJ2-5|NA
TGTGCCAGCAGTTTTAGGGCTAGCGGGGTACAAGAGACCCAGTACTTC
CASSFRASGVQETQYF
>NA|TRBV4-3|TRBJ1-5|once
TGCGCCAGCAGCCAAGGGGGAGGGCAGCCCCAGCATTTT
CASSQGGGQPQHF
>TRBD1|TRBV10-3|TRBJ2-3|NA
TGTGCCATCAGTTCCCGGACAGGATCCACAGATACGCAGTATTTT
CAISSRTGSTDTQYF
>TRBD1|TRBV29-1|TRBJ1-1|few
TGCAGCGTTCAGACTGGGACAGCCAACACTGAAGCTTTCTTT
CSVQTGTANTEAFF
>NA|TRBV29-1|TRBJ1-1|NA
TGCAGCGTTGAAAAGGTAGCGGCCATGAACACTGAAGCTTTCTTT
CSVEKVAAMNTEAFF
>NA|TRBV7-2|TRBJ2-3|NA
TGTGCCAGCACCCCCCGAGATACGCAGTATTTT
CASTPRDTQYF
>NA|TRBV7-3|TRBJ2-7|NA
TGTGCCAGCAGCTTAGGCCGGGACTACGAGCAGTACTTC
CASSLGRDYEQYF
>NA|TRBV29-1|TRBJ2-3|NA
TGCAGCGTCGGGGACCTGATAGATACGCAGTATTTT
CSVGDLIDTQYF
>NA|TRBV3-1/TRBV3-2|TRBJ2-7|once
TGTGCCAGCAGCTCCTCCTACGAGCAGTACTTC
CASSSSYEQYF
>TRBD2|TRBV4-3|TRBJ2-3|NA
TGCGCCAGCAGCCATGGGACTAGCAGCCGGGATACGCAGTATTTT
CASSHGTSSRDTQYF
>NA|TRBV18|TRBJ2-7|NA
TGTGCCAGCTCCCCTCGGGGCTACGAGCAGTACTTC
CASSPRGYEQYF
>TRBD2|TRBV7-2|TRBJ2-3|NA
TGTGCCAGCAGCCCCGTGCGCAGCGGGGGGACAGATACGCAGTATTTT
CASSPVRSGGTDTQYF
>NA|TRBV10-3|TRBJ1-2|few
TGTGCCATCAGTGAGGACAGGAACTATGGCTACACCTTC
CAISEDRNYGYTF
>NA|TRBV20-1|TRBJ2-7|NA
TGCAGTGCCCGGACCTACGAGCAGTACTTC
CSARTYEQYF
>NA|TRBV7-2|TRBJ2-3|once
TGTGCCAGCAGCCCGTTTAGCGACCAAAGCACAGATACGCAGTATTTT
CASSPFSDQSTDTQYF